Below, 31 T cell receptor beta chains from the same sample are listed, as sequenced in a study of blood T cell repertoires in COVID-19. Libraries were prepared by immunoSEQ multiplex PCR; TCRdb keeps only in-frame clonotypes and omits some of them. There are some 280,000 clones in the sample; roughly 85% occur only once, and around 3% lies in the top ten. Sample: peripheral blood. These receptors all come from a woman in her twenties or thirties with active or convalescent COVID-19.

The V call is TRBV20-1, the J call TRBJ2-7, with D possibly being TRBD1 (6 bases). V was cut by 6 bases and J by 3 bases, with 9 bases left in between. Germline-derived CDR1 and CDR2 are DFQATT and SNEGSKA (reference sequence). CDR3 length: 11 residues. In DNA form, the CDR3 reads TGCAGTGCCTTGGACAGCTACGAGCAGTACTTC. It translates to CSALDSYEQYF.

V is TRBV4-2 and J is TRBJ1-3; TRBD1 might be the D (5 bases). The V and J ends lost 0 bases and 0 bases respectively, with 12 bases between them. Germline-derived CDR1 and CDR2 are LGHNA and YNFKEQ. The CDR3 extends over 17 amino acids. CDR3 sequence reads: CASSQEGHQSSGNTIYF. As DNA, the CDR3 is TGTGCCAGCAGCCAAGAAGGACACCAGAGCTCTGGAAACACCATATATTTT.

The J gene is TRBJ2-7, the V gene TRBV19; TRBD1 is a possible D gene (6 bases). Germline CDR1 is LNHDA and CDR2 is SQIVND (reference sequence). Trimming removed 4 bases from V and 6 bases from J, with 10 bases in between. The CDR3 covers 12 residues. CDR3 DNA: TGTGCCAGTAGTACAGGGGTCGGCGAGCAGTACTTC. Its protein is CASSTGVGEQYF.

This chain links TRBV30 with TRBJ1-1, with D perhaps matching TRBD1 (6 bases). Trimming pared 4 bases from V and 8 bases from J, leaving 17 bases between. CDR1 is GTSNPN, CDR2 SVGIG, per germline (reference sequence). The CDR3 runs 13 residues. CDR3: CAWTRTGGSEAFF. For the CDR3, the DNA is TGTGCCTGGACCCGGACGGGGGGCTCAGAAGCTTTCTTT.

The chain carries TRBV24-1 and TRBJ1-5; 10 nucleotides match TRBD1. J was trimmed by 7 bases and V by 5 bases; bases with no gene match: 4. Germline CDR1 KGHDR, CDR2 SFDVKD. This CDR3 has 14 residues. CDR3: CATSGQGARQPQHF. The CDR3 nucleotides are TGTGCCACCAGTGGACAGGGGGCGCGACAGCCCCAGCATTTT.

This clone was picked up one time. The chain combines TRBV6-2 or TRBV6-3 with TRBJ2-7, with TRBD1 matching over 9 bases. The CDR3 contains 16 residues. J was trimmed by 4 bases and V by 4 bases; bases with no gene match: 11. Germline CDR1 MNHEY, CDR2 SVGEGT. The CDR3 protein is CASSSPSGTGRYEQYF. CDR3 bases: TGTGCCAGCAGTTCACCTTCCGGGACAGGGCGGTACGAGCAGTACTTC.

This clone was seen only once. The same CDR3 also results from other DNA sequences found in this sample. The gene calls are TRBV9 and TRBJ2-3; 7 bases align to TRBD2. Germline loops: CDR1 SGDLS, CDR2 YYNGEE. J lost 0 bases, V lost 0 bases, and 13 bases had no gene match. The CDR3 contains 19 residues. The CDR3 DNA sequence: TGTGCCAGCAGCGTAGATCCCTCCCGCGCTAGCGGAAGCACAGATACGCAGTATTTT. It yields the protein CASSVDPSRASGSTDTQYF.

This rearrangement joins TRBV21-1 to TRBJ1-6. TRBV21-1 is given as a pseudogene. The CDR3 is 14 amino acids. The CDR3 region is CASSKRGGHSPLHF. For the CDR3, the DNA is TGTGCCAGCAGCAAACGGGGGGGGCACTCACCCCTCCACTTT.

The CDR3, as DNA: TGTGCCAGCAGCACGGCGGGGGGGCCCCTCAATGAGCAGTTCTTC. Translation gives CASSTAGGPLNEQFF. This chain links TRBV5-6 with TRBJ2-1; 9 bases agree with TRBD2. This CDR3 comprises 15 residues. Germline CDR1 is SGHDT and CDR2 is YYEEEE. V was clipped by 4 bases and J by 6 bases; unmatched bases: 8. Complete variable domain (other parts from reference TRBV5-6 and TRBJ2-1): DAGVTQSPTHLIKTRGQQVTLRCSPKSGHDTVSWYQQALGQGPQFIFQYYEEEERQRGNFPDRFSGHQFPNYSSELNVNALLLGDSALYLCASSTAGGPLNEQFFGPGTRLTVL.

V gene TRBV29-1 combines with J gene TRBJ2-1; 9 bases align to TRBD1. The CDR3 totals 14 residues. Trimming cost V 7 bases and J 7 bases; bases outside gene matches: 11. Germline V gives CDR1 SQVTM, CDR2 ANQGSEA. The CDR3 DNA is TGCAGCGCCCTACAGGGGGCTATTGGGAATGAGCAGTTCTTC. This gives the protein CSALQGAIGNEQFF.

This chain connects TRBV5-1 to TRBJ1-2; 7 bases fit TRBD1. The CDR3 runs to 18 residues. The junction had 13 bases not matched to a gene; V was cut back by 2 bases and J by 0 bases. Per germline, CDR1 SGHRS and CDR2 YFSETQ. CDR3 sequence: CASSFLRQGSLANYGYTF. The CDR3 DNA reads as TGCGCCAGCAGCTTCCTAAGACAGGGCTCGTTGGCTAACTATGGCTACACCTTC.

Turning to this clone: This sequence may be a read error, since a much larger clone differs from it by one base. Other DNA sequences in the sample encode the same CDR3. The chain uses TRBV9 and TRBJ1-3, with a tentative D call TRBD1 (6 bases). V was pared by 1 base and J by 0 bases, with 11 bases between. There are 16 residues in the CDR3. Germline V gene sequence: CDR1 SGDLS, CDR2 YYNGEE. The CDR3 DNA follows: TGTGCCAGCAGCGTAAACACAGGGTACTCTGGAAACACCATATATTTT. Translated: CASSVNTGYSGNTIYF. The full variable domain, rest sourced from reference TRBV9 and TRBJ1-3, is DSGVTQTPKHLITATGQRVTLRCSPRSGDLSVYWYQQSLDQGLQFLIQYYNGEERAKGNILERFSAQQFPDLHSELNLSSLELGDSALYFCASSVNTGYSGNTIYFGEGSWLTVV.

The chain employs TRBV18 and TRBJ1-2, with TRBD1 identical over 7 bases. CDR1 is KGHSH, CDR2 LQKENI, per germline. This CDR3 contains 15 residues. V lost 3 bases, J lost 4 bases, and 8 bases stayed unmatched. The DNA for the CDR3 is TGTGCCAGCTCACCGACAGGGTCTCCAACCTATGGCTACACCTTC. Its protein product is CASSPTGSPTYGYTF.

This sequence joins TRBV6-5 and TRBJ2-5, with TRBD1 identical over 7 bases. V lost 6 bases to trimming and J lost 4 bases; unmatched junction nucleotides: 2. Germline V gene sequence: CDR1 MNHEY, CDR2 SVGAGI. This CDR3 spans 12 amino acids. The CDR3: CASRTGPETQYF. In nucleotides, the CDR3 is TGTGCCAGCAGGACAGGGCCAGAGACCCAGTACTTC.

This clone showed up just a few times. The chain combines TRBV11-3 with TRBJ1-2; 11 bases are a match to TRBD1. From germline, CDR1 is SGHNT and CDR2 YENEEA. The CDR3 extends over 13 amino acids. With 5 bases clipped from V and 7 bases from J, the junction kept 3 bases outside the gene matches. The CDR3 DNA reads as TGTGCCAGCAGCGGGACAGGGGGAGGTGGCTACACCTTC. The encoded protein is CASSGTGGGGYTF.

The V gene is TRBV6-2 or TRBV6-3, the J gene TRBJ2-1; the match to TRBD2 covers 9 bases. CDR3 length equals 15 residues. Unmatched junction bases numbered 16, after V lost 5 bases and J lost 14 bases. The germline V gene has CDR1 MNHEY and CDR2 SVGEGT. The CDR3 spells CASSPRGAGGIGEFF. CDR3 DNA sequence: TGTGCCAGCAGTCCCCGTGGAGCGGGGGGCATTGGGGAGTTCTTC.

The CDR3 nucleotides read TGCGCCAGCAGCCAAGCAGTACGAGGGAGCGAGCAGTACTTC. This encodes CASSQAVRGSEQYF. V usage is TRBV4-3 and J usage is TRBJ2-7, with a weak D call TRBD2 (5 bases). The germline V gene has CDR1 LGHNA and CDR2 YSLEER. Trimming shortened V by 1 base and J by 6 bases, and 13 bases separated the two germline ends. This CDR3 contains 14 residues.

The chain links TRBV10-3 to TRBJ1-5; D might be TRBD1 (6 bases). Trimming removed 4 bases at V and 0 bases at J, with 22 bases between. The CDR3 covers 19 residues. The germline V gene has CDR1 ENHRY and CDR2 SYGVKD. CDR3 coding DNA: TGTGCCATCAGTGGGGGGCGACACCGGAACCCAGATAGCAATCAGCCCCAGCATTTT. It specifies CAISGGRHRNPDSNQPQHF.

This chain links TRBV11-3 with TRBJ2-1; perhaps TRBD2 as D (7 bases). CDR1 SGHNT and CDR2 YENEEA come from the germline V gene. Trimming stripped 4 bases from V and 6 bases from J, with 16 bases between. The CDR3 sequence is 15 residues long. The CDR3 loop reads CASSSSRGAGNEQFF. CDR3 nucleotide sequence: TGTGCCAGCAGCTCCTCACGGGGGGCGGGCAATGAGCAGTTCTTC.

The J gene is TRBJ2-1, the V gene TRBV10-1, with a weak D call TRBD2 (6 bases). The CDR3 has 14 amino acids. V was cut by 8 bases and J by 9 bases, with 20 bases left in between. From germline, CDR1 is WNHNN and CDR2 SYGVQD (reference sequence). The CDR3 region is CASSSGGGAGEQFF. The CDR3, as DNA: TGCGCCAGCTCCTCAGGCGGAGGGGCGGGTGAGCAGTTCTTC.

The chain links TRBV5-4 to TRBJ2-2; D remains ambiguous. This CDR3 is 12 amino acids long. Trimming pared 0 bases from V and 7 bases from J, leaving 4 bases between. Germline CDR1 and CDR2: SGHNT and YYREEE (reference sequence). Here the CDR3 reads CASSLGDGELFF. The CDR3, as DNA: TGTGCCAGCAGCTTGGGAGACGGGGAGCTGTTTTTT.

This chain connects TRBV7-2 to TRBJ2-5, with TRBD2 identical over 14 bases. The CDR3 length is 16 residues. Germline V gives CDR1 SGHTA, CDR2 FQGNSA. V shed 5 bases and J 2 bases; nucleotides not matched to a gene: 4. CDR3 region: CASSKGLAGGQETQYF. The CDR3 DNA sequence: TGTGCCAGCAGCAAAGGACTAGCGGGGGGTCAAGAGACCCAGTACTTC. Combining the CDR3 with reference TRBV7-2 and TRBJ2-5 gives the whole variable domain GAGVSQSPSNKVTEKGKDVELRCDPISGHTALYWYRQSLGQGLEFLIYFQGNSAPDKSGLPSDRFSAERTGGSVSTLTIQRTQQEDSAVYLCASSKGLAGGQETQYFGPGTRLLVL.

V and J are TRBV7-2 and TRBJ1-5; TRBD1 might be the D (6 bases). Germline V gene lookup returns CDR1 SGHTA and CDR2 FQGNSA. The CDR3 runs 15 residues. V lost 0 bases and J lost 4, with 10 bases in between. DNA of the CDR3: TGTGCCAGCAGCTTAGCCCTCGGGACAAATCAGCCCCAGCATTTT. Translation: CASSLALGTNQPQHF. Supplemented by reference TRBV7-2 and TRBJ1-5, the full variable domain reads GAGVSQSPSNKVTEKGKDVELRCDPISGHTALYWYRQSLGQGLEFLIYFQGNSAPDKSGLPSDRFSAERTGGSVSTLTIQRTQQEDSAVYLCASSLALGTNQPQHFGDGTRLSIL.

The rearrangement joins TRBV24-1 to TRBJ2-1; 8 positions match TRBD1. The CDR3 extends over 16 amino acids. In germline, CDR1 is KGHDR, CDR2 SFDVKD. The ends lost 4 bases at V and 3 bases at J; junction bases unmatched: 7. The CDR3 DNA is TGTGCCACCAGTGAAATGCAGGGGGCAGGCTACAATGAGCAGTTCTTC. Amino acid sequence: CATSEMQGAGYNEQFF.

This chain uses TRBV7-9 with TRBJ2-1; D is perhaps TRBD1 (5 bases). The CDR3 is made up of 14 amino acids. The ends were cut back, 1 base at V and 4 bases at J, with 8 bases in the middle. Germline CDR1 SEHNR, CDR2 FQNEAQ (reference sequence). DNA of the CDR3: TGTGCCAGCAGCTTAGATGGGGCGTACAATGAGCAGTTCTTC. Amino acids: CASSLDGAYNEQFF.

This chain links TRBV7-2 with TRBJ1-2, with D perhaps matching TRBD1 (5 bases). Germline V lookup: CDR1 SGHTA, CDR2 FQGNSA. The CDR3 spans 15 residues. Deletions cut 2 bases from V and 2 bases from J, with 12 bases between. The CDR3 region is CASSLIISGNYGYTF. CDR3 coding DNA: TGTGCCAGCAGCTTAATAATTTCAGGGAACTATGGCTACACCTTC.

DNA of the CDR3: TGTGCCACCAGTGACCCCGGGACAGGGGATCCCGGGGAGCTGTTTTTT. Encoded protein: CATSDPGTGDPGELFF. The V and J genes are TRBV24-1 and TRBJ2-2; 10 bases fit TRBD1. CDR3 length: 16 amino acids. J gave up 6 bases and V 4 bases, and 7 bases lay outside the gene matches. The germline V gene encodes CDR1 KGHDR and CDR2 SFDVKD.

The genes are TRBV6-5 and TRBJ1-1; no definite D call. There are 15 residues in the CDR3. Germline CDR1 and CDR2: MNHEY and SVGAGI. The germline V and J ends were trimmed by 6 bases and 0 bases, with 14 bases remaining between them. The CDR3 sequence is CASSQRRVMNTEAFF. CDR3 sequence (DNA): TGTGCCAGCAGCCAGAGACGGGTGATGAACACTGAAGCTTTCTTT.

The chain carries TRBV7-2 and TRBJ2-7, with 9 positions matching TRBD1. This CDR3 is 15 amino acids long. Germline lookup yields CDR1 SGHTA and CDR2 FQGNSA. Unmatched junction bases numbered 9, after V lost 5 bases and J lost 4 bases. The CDR3 sequence: CASSAQGAPPYEQYF. CDR3 DNA sequence: TGTGCCAGCAGCGCACAGGGGGCCCCCCCTTACGAGCAGTACTTC.

This clone was detected only a few times. The rearrangement joins TRBV12-5 to TRBJ1-2; no definite D call. Germline V CDR1 and CDR2: LGHNT, FRNRAP. CDR3 length: 16 residues. Trimming took 4 bases from V and 6 from J, leaving 21 bases between them. The CDR3 spells CASGWATGDWVDGYTF. CDR3 in DNA: TGTGCTAGTGGTTGGGCTACCGGTGATTGGGTCGATGGCTACACCTTC.

V gene TRBV4-2 combines with J gene TRBJ1-5, with D hard to call. Germline loops: CDR1 LGHNA, CDR2 YNFKEQ. The CDR3 spans 15 residues. Trimming took off 0 bases at V and 0 bases at J, with 6 bases between the two ends. This CDR3 is CASSQELFSNQPQHF. The CDR3 nucleotides read TGTGCCAGCAGCCAAGAACTGTTTAGCAATCAGCCCCAGCATTTT.